What follows are 17 T cell receptor beta chains derived from one specimen sequenced in a study of cytomegalovirus exposure and HLA in healthy donors (dated by TCRdb to the late 2010s). Libraries were built with the immunoSEQ multiplex PCR assay. For the multiplex PCR, a mixture combining 60 forward primers for TCR Vbeta segments and 13 reverse primers for TCR Jbeta segments was used. TCRdb holds this immuneACCESS table with in-frame rearrangements only. Some clones are missing; in checked studies, unresolved V genes explain under half, and the rest has no known cause. The sample table holds 99,000 or so clones, of which 75% to 90% were seen once. The ten most abundant clones make up about 6.9% of the sample. What was sequenced was PBMCs. These receptors were obtained from a man aged 25 to 40 in good health and CMV-seropositive.

The chain carries TRBV4-1 and TRBJ1-4; 9 bases are a match to TRBD1. CDR1 is MGHRA, CDR2 YSYEKL, per germline. The CDR3 has 13 amino acids. J lost 5 bases, V lost 6 bases, and 1 base had no gene match. The CDR3 nucleotides are TGCGCCAGCAGGGGGACAGGGAATGAAAAACTGTTTTTT. It codes for CASRGTGNEKLFF.

Here the CDR3 DNA reads TGTGCCAGCAGCCCCCCCAGGGAGGGGAGGTCCACAGATACGCAGTATTTT. It is translated as CASSPPREGRSTDTQYF. V gene TRBV5-6 combines with J gene TRBJ2-3, with 7 bases identical to TRBD2. This CDR3 contains 17 residues. V was pared by 4 bases and J by 2 bases, with 13 bases of the junction left unmatched. Germline CDR1 SGHDT, CDR2 YYEEEE.

The chain recombines TRBV29-1 with TRBJ2-2; TRBD1 matches at 8 bases. Germline CDR1 and CDR2: SQVTM and ANQGSEA. The CDR3 spans 14 residues. The ends lost 8 bases at V and 6 bases at J; junction bases unmatched: 11. CDR3 sequence: CSPRTGPNAGELFF. CDR3 DNA sequence: TGCAGCCCCCGGACAGGGCCCAACGCCGGGGAGCTGTTTTTT.

This clone has just one count. The chain is built from TRBV9 and TRBJ2-5; 10 positions match TRBD2. This CDR3 is built from 17 residues. Trimming cost V 0 bases and J 4 bases; bases outside gene matches: 9. CDR1 and CDR2 (germline): SGDLS, YYNGEE. This CDR3 reads CASSVGLAGDPRETQYF. The CDR3 bases are TGTGCCAGCAGCGTAGGGCTAGCGGGGGACCCACGAGAGACCCAGTACTTC.

This chain joins TRBV27 and TRBJ1-1; TRBD1 matches at 9 bases. Germline CDR1 is MNHEY and CDR2 is SMNVEV (reference sequence). Trimming took 8 bases from V and 3 from J; bases not matched to a gene: 13. The CDR3 runs to 16 residues. This CDR3 is CASSPDRGSGYTEAFF. The DNA for the CDR3 is TGTGCCAGCTCACCCGACAGGGGGTCAGGGTACACTGAAGCTTTCTTT.

The chain recombines TRBV5-1 with TRBJ2-3; 13 nucleotides line up with TRBD2. The V gene's germline CDR1 is SGHRS and CDR2 YFSETQ. Unmatched junction bases numbered 7, after V lost 4 bases and J lost 8 bases. The CDR3 has 15 residues. CDR3 sequence: CASSPGTSGALTQYF. As DNA, the CDR3 is TGCGCCAGCAGCCCAGGGACTAGCGGGGCCCTTACGCAGTATTTT.

The DNA of the CDR3 is TGCGCCAGCAGCCAAGGCATCAGGGTGAATCTGTTTTTT. Translating gives CASSQGIRVNLFF. The chain has TRBV4-3 and TRBJ1-4; D is perhaps TRBD1 (5 bases). Germline V CDR1 and CDR2: LGHNA, YSLEER. The V end was cut by 1 base, the J end by 14 bases, with 14 bases between. The CDR3 sequence is 13 residues long.

The chain combines TRBV7-2 with TRBJ1-2; possibly TRBD1 for D (6 bases). This CDR3 has 19 amino acids. V lost 4 bases and J lost 0, with 24 bases in between. The germline CDR1 and CDR2 sequences are SGHTA and FQGNSA. The CDR3 region has the DNA TGTGCCAGCAGCTACGGCAGGGGCCTGACCCAAGTAGCTAACTATGGCTACACCTTC. Translated: CASSYGRGLTQVANYGYTF.

This chain links TRBV27 with TRBJ2-7; a weak D match, TRBD1 (5 bases). This CDR3 contains 15 residues. CDR1 is MNHEY, CDR2 SMNVEV, per germline (reference sequence). Trimming removed 2 bases from V and 0 bases from J, with 11 bases in between. DNA for the CDR3: TGTGCCAGCAGTTTAACAAGGGGCCACTCCTACGAGCAGTACTTC. Translation gives CASSLTRGHSYEQYF.

The rearrangement joins TRBV5-4 to TRBJ2-3; 14 positions match TRBD2. The CDR3 is 16 residues long. Germline V gives CDR1 SGHNT, CDR2 YYREEE (reference sequence). Losses at the gene ends were 3 bases for V and 3 bases for J; bases not matched to a gene: 3. CDR3 sequence reads: CASSWTSGGFTDTQYF. In DNA, the CDR3 is TGTGCCAGCAGCTGGACTAGCGGGGGGTTTACAGATACGCAGTATTTT.

This chain connects TRBV29-1 to TRBJ1-1, with TRBD1 matching over 7 bases. The CDR3 consists of 12 residues. The V gene's germline CDR1 is SQVTM and CDR2 ANQGSEA. Trimming removed 7 bases from V and 6 bases from J; junction bases left unmatched: 8. DNA for the CDR3: TGCAGCGCCTCACAGGGGTTGGCTGAAGCTTTCTTT. It yields the protein CSASQGLAEAFF.

This clone has a handful of counts. The same CDR3 is also encoded by other DNA sequences in this sample. The chain recombines TRBV4-3 with TRBJ1-1; possibly TRBD1 for D (6 bases). V lost 0 bases and J 5 bases, leaving 7 bases between the germline ends. CDR1 is LGHNA and CDR2 is YSLEER in the germline V gene. The CDR3 extends over 13 amino acids. The CDR3 DNA follows: TGCGCCAGCAGCCAAGATAGGGGGACTGAAGCTTTCTTT. Residues: CASSQDRGTEAFF.

The gene calls are TRBV4-2 and TRBJ2-5; tentatively, D is TRBD2 (6 bases). V shed 4 bases and J shed 5 bases, with 14 bases lying between them. Germline V gene lookup returns CDR1 LGHNA and CDR2 YNFKEQ. There are 14 residues in the CDR3. CDR3 nucleotide sequence: TGTGCCAGCAGCCCCGGAGGAGGAGGGGAGACCCAGTACTTC. It codes for CASSPGGGGETQYF.

Comment on this clone: This CDR3 is also generated by other DNA sequences in the sample. The chain combines TRBV7-2 with TRBJ2-7, with 10 bases matching TRBD2. The CDR3 runs to 15 residues. Germline CDR1 is SGHTA and CDR2 is FQGNSA. J was trimmed by 1 base and V by 2 bases; bases with no gene match: 2. The CDR3 region has the DNA TGTGCCAGCAGCTTACATAGCGGGGGGTCCTACGAGCAGTACTTC. It codes for CASSLHSGGSYEQYF.

This chain links TRBV19 with TRBJ1-2; D is unclear. The CDR3 consists of 15 residues. Trimming removed 0 bases at V and 6 bases at J, with 14 bases between. Germline V gene sequence: CDR1 LNHDA, CDR2 SQIVND (reference sequence). The CDR3 coding sequence is TGTGCCAGTAGTATAGACGGGGTATATACGGATGGCTACACCTTC. Protein sequence: CASSIDGVYTDGYTF.

The rearrangement uses TRBV5-4 and TRBJ2-7; D is unclear. The germline V gene has CDR1 SGHNT and CDR2 YYREEE (reference sequence). This CDR3 is 11 amino acids long. The V gene lost 1 base and the J gene lost 7 bases, with 6 bases spanning the gap. CDR3 in amino acids: CASSLTEEQYF. DNA for the CDR3: TGTGCCAGCAGCTTGACTGAAGAGCAGTACTTC.

The table lists this clone with a count of one. The chain uses TRBV2 and TRBJ2-5; 8 bases are shared with TRBD2. Trimming removed 8 bases from V and 2 bases from J; junction bases left unmatched: 7. Germline CDR1 reads SNHLY; CDR2 reads FYNNEI. The CDR3 consists of 14 residues. CDR3 DNA sequence: TGTGCCAGCCTTTTATCGGGGGGGCAAGAGACCCAGTACTTC. It codes for CASLLSGGQETQYF.